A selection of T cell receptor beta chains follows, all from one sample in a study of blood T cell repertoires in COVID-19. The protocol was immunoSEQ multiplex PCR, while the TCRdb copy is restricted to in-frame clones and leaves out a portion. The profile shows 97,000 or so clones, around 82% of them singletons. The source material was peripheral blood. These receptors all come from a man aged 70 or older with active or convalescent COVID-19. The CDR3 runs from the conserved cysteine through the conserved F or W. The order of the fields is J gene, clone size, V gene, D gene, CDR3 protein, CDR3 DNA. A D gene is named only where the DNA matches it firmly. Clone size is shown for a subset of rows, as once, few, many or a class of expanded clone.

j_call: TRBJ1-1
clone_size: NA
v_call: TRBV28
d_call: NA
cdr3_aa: CASRSQGSTEAFF
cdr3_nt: TGTGCCAGCAGATCCCAGGGGAGCACTGAAGCTTTCTTT

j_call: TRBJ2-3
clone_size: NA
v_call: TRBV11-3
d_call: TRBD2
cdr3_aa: CASSLGLAATQYF
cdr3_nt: TGTGCCAGCAGCTTGGGACTAGCTGCCACGCAGTATTTT

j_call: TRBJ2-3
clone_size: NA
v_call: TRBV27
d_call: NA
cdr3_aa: CASSLFPADTQYF
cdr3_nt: TGTGCCAGCAGTTTATTCCCAGCAGATACGCAGTATTTT

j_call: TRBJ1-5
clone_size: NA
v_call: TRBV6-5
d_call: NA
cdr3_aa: CASRETPNSNQPQHF
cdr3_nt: TGTGCCAGCAGAGAGACACCGAATAGCAATCAGCCCCAGCATTTT

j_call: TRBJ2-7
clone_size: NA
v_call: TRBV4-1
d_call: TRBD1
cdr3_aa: CASRQGLRSYEQYF
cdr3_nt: TGCGCCAGCAGACAGGGGTTGAGGTCCTACGAGCAGTACTTC

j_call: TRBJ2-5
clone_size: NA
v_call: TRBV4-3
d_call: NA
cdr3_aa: CASSRVSTNQETQYF
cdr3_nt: TGCGCCAGCAGCCGAGTTTCTACTAATCAAGAGACCCAGTACTTC

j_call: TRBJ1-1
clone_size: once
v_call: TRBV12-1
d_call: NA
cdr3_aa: CASSLTTEAFF
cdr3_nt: TGTGCCAGCAGCCTTACAACTGAAGCTTTCTTT

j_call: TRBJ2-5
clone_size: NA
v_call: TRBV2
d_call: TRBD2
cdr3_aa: CASSGLAGGETQYF
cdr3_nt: TGTGCCAGCAGCGGACTAGCGGGGGGAGAGACCCAGTACTTC

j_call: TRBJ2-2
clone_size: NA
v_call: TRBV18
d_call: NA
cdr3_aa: CASTPGVQNTGELFF
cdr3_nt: TGTGCCAGCACCCCCGGGGTGCAGAACACCGGGGAGCTGTTTTTT

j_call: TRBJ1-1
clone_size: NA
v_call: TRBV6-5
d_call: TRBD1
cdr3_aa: CASSSGQGSTEAFF
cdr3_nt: TGTGCCAGCAGCTCGGGACAGGGAAGTACTGAAGCTTTCTTT

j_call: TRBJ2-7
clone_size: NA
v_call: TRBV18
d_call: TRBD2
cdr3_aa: CASSPQETSSYEQYF
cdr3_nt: TGTGCCAGCTCACCACAAGAGACTAGCAGTTACGAGCAGTACTTC

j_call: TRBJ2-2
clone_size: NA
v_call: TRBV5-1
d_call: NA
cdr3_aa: CASSFSTGELFF
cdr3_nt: TGCGCCAGCAGCTTTAGCACCGGGGAGCTGTTTTTT

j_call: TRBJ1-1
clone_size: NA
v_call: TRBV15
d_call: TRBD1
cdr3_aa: CATSRDTWKGANTEAFF
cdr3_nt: TGTGCCACCAGCAGAGATACTTGGAAGGGGGCGAACACTGAAGCTTTCTTT

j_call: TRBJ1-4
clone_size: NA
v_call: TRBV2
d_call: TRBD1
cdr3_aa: CASSRQGGREKLFF
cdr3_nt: TGTGCCAGCAGTAGGCAGGGGGGACGGGAAAAACTGTTTTTT

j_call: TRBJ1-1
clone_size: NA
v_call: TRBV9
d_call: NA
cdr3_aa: CASSVGSRAGEAFF
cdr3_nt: TGTGCCAGCAGCGTAGGTAGTAGGGCGGGTGAAGCTTTCTTT

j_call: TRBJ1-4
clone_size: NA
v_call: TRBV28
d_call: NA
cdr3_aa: CASSLGQMATNEKLFF
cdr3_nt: TGTGCCAGCAGTTTAGGACAAATGGCAACTAATGAAAAACTGTTTTTT

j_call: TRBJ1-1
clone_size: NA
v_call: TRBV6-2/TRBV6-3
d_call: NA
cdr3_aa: CASSYPQGNTEAFF
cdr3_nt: TGTGCCAGCAGTTACCCACAGGGAAACACTGAAGCTTTCTTT

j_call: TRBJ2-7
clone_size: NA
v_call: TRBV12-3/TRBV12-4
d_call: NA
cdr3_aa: CASSDRTSYEQYF
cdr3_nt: TGTGCCAGCAGCGACAGGACCTCCTACGAGCAGTACTTC

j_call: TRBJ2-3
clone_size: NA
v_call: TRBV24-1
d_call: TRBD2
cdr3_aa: CATSDSQLAGGTDTQYF
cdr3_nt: TGTGCCACCAGTGACTCCCAACTAGCGGGGGGCACAGATACGCAGTATTTT

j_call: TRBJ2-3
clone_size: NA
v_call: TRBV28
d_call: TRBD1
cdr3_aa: CASSSRQGVSSTDTQYF
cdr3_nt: TGTGCCAGCAGTTCAAGACAGGGTGTTTCTAGCACAGATACGCAGTATTTT

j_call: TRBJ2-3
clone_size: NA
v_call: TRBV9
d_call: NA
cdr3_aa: CASSPDSPDTQYF
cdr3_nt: TGTGCCAGCAGCCCCGACAGCCCAGATACGCAGTATTTT

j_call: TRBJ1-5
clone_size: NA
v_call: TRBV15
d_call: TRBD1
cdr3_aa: CATSRGLTGSDGNQPQHF
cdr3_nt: TGTGCCACCAGCAGAGGTTTGACAGGGAGTGATGGCAATCAGCCCCAGCATTTT

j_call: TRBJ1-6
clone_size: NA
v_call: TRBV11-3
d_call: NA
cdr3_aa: CASRSRAGVNSPLHF
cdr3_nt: TGTGCCAGCAGATCACGAGCAGGTGTAAATTCACCCCTCCACTTT

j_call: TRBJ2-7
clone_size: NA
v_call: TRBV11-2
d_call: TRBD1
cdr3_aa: CASSLDLTGPYEQYF
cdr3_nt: TGTGCCAGCAGCTTAGACCTGACAGGGCCCTACGAGCAGTACTTC

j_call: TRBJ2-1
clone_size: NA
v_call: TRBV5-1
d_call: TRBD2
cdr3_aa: CASSWTSGGTYNEQFF
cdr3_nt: TGCGCCAGCAGCTGGACTAGCGGGGGAACCTACAATGAGCAGTTCTTC

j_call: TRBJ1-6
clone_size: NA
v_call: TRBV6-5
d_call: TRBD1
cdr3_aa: CASSRTGNSPLHF
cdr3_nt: TGTGCCAGCAGTAGGACAGGGAACTCACCCCTCCACTTT

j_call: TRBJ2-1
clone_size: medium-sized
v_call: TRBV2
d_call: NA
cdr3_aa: CASRLQGVNEQFF
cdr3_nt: TGTGCCAGCAGATTACAGGGTGTGAATGAGCAGTTCTTC

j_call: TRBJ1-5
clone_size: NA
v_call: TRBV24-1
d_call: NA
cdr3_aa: CATSDFRATNPDSNQPQHF
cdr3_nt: TGTGCCACCAGTGATTTTCGGGCGACTAACCCTGATAGCAATCAGCCCCAGCATTTT

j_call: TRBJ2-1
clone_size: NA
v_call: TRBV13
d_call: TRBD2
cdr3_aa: CASSPSGGALNEQFF
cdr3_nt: TGTGCCAGCAGCCCTAGCGGGGGGGCTCTCAATGAGCAGTTCTTC

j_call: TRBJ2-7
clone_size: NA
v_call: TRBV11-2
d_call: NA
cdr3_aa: CASSLRPGHSSYEQYF
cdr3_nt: TGTGCCAGCAGCCTCCGTCCGGGACATTCCTCCTACGAGCAGTACTTC

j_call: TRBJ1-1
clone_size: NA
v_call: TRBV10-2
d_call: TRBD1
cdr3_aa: CASSAGGSTEAFF
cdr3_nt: TGCGCCAGCAGCGCAGGGGGAAGCACTGAAGCTTTCTTT

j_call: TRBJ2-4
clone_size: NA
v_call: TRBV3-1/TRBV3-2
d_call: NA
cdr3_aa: CASSPQDKNIQYF
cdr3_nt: TGTGCCAGCAGCCCCCAGGACAAAAACATTCAGTACTTC

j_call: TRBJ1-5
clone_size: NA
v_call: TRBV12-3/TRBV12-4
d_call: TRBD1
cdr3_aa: CASSFAGGGPQHF
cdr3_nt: TGTGCCAGCAGTTTTGCAGGGGGCGGGCCCCAGCATTTT

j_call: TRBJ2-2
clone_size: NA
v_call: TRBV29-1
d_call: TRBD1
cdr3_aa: CSAGQITGELFF
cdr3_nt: TGCAGCGCGGGACAGATCACCGGGGAGCTGTTTTTT

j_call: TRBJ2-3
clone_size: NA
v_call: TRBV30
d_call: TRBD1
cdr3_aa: CAWTDRANTQYF
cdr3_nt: TGTGCCTGGACCGACAGGGCGAATACGCAGTATTTT